Below are 23 T cell receptor beta chains sequenced from a single sample in a study of blood T cell repertoires in COVID-19. TCRdb's copy holds only in-frame clones and misses some; the assay was immunoSEQ multiplex PCR. The profile shows around 300,000 clones, more than 80% of them singletons. Sequencing was performed on peripheral blood. Receptor source: a woman aged 45-65 years with COVID-19, enrolled during active disease.

The chain links TRBV5-1 to TRBJ2-7; D unclear. From germline, CDR1 is SGHRS and CDR2 YFSETQ. This CDR3 has 15 amino acids. V lost 1 base to trimming and J lost 2 bases, with 13 bases between them. This CDR3 is CASSLTPSIAYEQYF. In DNA, the CDR3 is TGCGCCAGCAGCTTGACCCCGTCGATAGCCTACGAGCAGTACTTC.

The V gene is TRBV30, the J gene TRBJ1-1; 7 bases are shared with TRBD1. The CDR3 is 15 residues long. In germline, CDR1 is GTSNPN, CDR2 SVGIG (reference sequence). The trim removed 1 base at V and 0 bases at J, leaving 5 bases unmatched. The CDR3 sequence is CAWSEWTGLNTEAFF. The CDR3 DNA follows: TGTGCCTGGAGTGAGTGGACAGGACTGAACACTGAAGCTTTCTTT.

V usage is TRBV2 and J usage is TRBJ2-1; unclear D gene. The CDR3 is 15 amino acids. The V gene's germline CDR1 is SNHLY and CDR2 FYNNEI. Trimming stripped 1 base from V and 4 bases from J, with 11 bases between. The CDR3 DNA reads as TGTGCCAGCAGTGAAGACGGAGTGTCATACAATGAGCAGTTCTTC. Translated: CASSEDGVSYNEQFF.

This clone was detected once. The genes are TRBV5-1 and TRBJ2-7; TRBD2 might be the D (6 bases). Between the trimmed V and J ends, which lost 5 bases and 5 bases, there was a span of 11 bases. The CDR3 sequence is 12 residues long. CDR1 is SGHRS and CDR2 is YFSETQ in the germline V gene. CDR3 DNA: TGCGCCAGCAGTTCTGGAGGGGACGAGCAGTACTTC. As protein: CASSSGGDEQYF.

The rearrangement links TRBV11-3 to TRBJ1-2; 7 bases fit TRBD1. This CDR3 is built from 13 residues. Germline CDR1 SGHNT, CDR2 YENEEA. The ends lost 4 bases at V and 7 bases at J; junction bases unmatched: 6. Here the CDR3 reads CASSSQGGGGYTF. CDR3 DNA sequence: TGTGCCAGCAGCTCGCAGGGGGGTGGTGGCTACACCTTC. Complete variable domain (other parts from reference TRBV11-3 and TRBJ1-2): EAGVVQSPRYKIIEKKQPVAFWCNPISGHNTLYWYLQNLGQGPELLIRYENEEAVDDSQLPKDRFSAERLKGVDSTLKIQPAELGDSAVYLCASSSQGGGGYTFGSGTRLTVV.

This clone has just one count. The CDR3 DNA sequence: TGTGCCAGTAGCGGACAGGGAGTCTACACCGGGGAGCTGTTTTTT. The encoded protein is CASSGQGVYTGELFF. The rearrangement joins TRBV19 to TRBJ2-2; 8 nucleotides align to TRBD1. Losses at the gene ends were 6 bases for V and 3 bases for J; bases not matched to a gene: 6. Germline lookup yields CDR1 LNHDA and CDR2 SQIVND (reference sequence). The CDR3 consists of 15 residues.

The chain has TRBV28 and TRBJ2-7; TRBD2 agrees at 11 bases. V lost 4 bases, J lost 0 bases, and 8 bases stayed unmatched. This CDR3 is built from 17 residues. CDR1 and CDR2 from the germline V gene are MDHEN and SYDVKM. CDR3 amino acids: CASSSPSTSGSSYEQYF. CDR3 sequence (DNA): TGTGCCAGCAGTTCTCCTAGCACTAGCGGGAGCTCCTACGAGCAGTACTTC.

This clone was counted once. The genes are TRBV28 and TRBJ1-5; TRBD1 matches at 7 bases. V dropped 6 bases and J dropped 6; count of bases not matched to a gene: 8. The CDR3 runs to 14 residues. CDR1 is MDHEN, CDR2 SYDVKM, per germline. In nucleotides, the CDR3 is TGTGCCAGCAGCACGGGACAGTTCGGTCAGCCCCAGCATTTT. It codes for CASSTGQFGQPQHF.

This chain connects TRBV2 to TRBJ1-2; tentative D call: TRBD1 (6 bases). The CDR3 covers 13 residues. Germline V lookup: CDR1 SNHLY, CDR2 FYNNEI. V shed 2 bases and J shed 2 bases, with 6 bases lying between them. The CDR3 bases are TGTGCCAGCAGTGAAACAGGGAACTATGGCTACACCTTC. It yields the protein CASSETGNYGYTF.

CDR3 protein: CASSLRQGLGYNEQFF. CDR3 coding DNA: TGTGCCAGCTCACTGCGACAGGGTCTGGGGTACAATGAGCAGTTCTTC. This chain joins TRBV18 and TRBJ2-1; 7 nucleotides align to TRBD1. Germline lookup yields CDR1 KGHSH and CDR2 LQKENI. The CDR3 length is 16 residues. After removal of 4 bases from V and 4 bases from J, the junction contained 10 bases not matched to a gene.

In nucleotides, the CDR3 is TGCGCCAGCAGCTTGGCGGGGGATTCTGGAAACACCATATATTTT. Its translation is CASSLAGDSGNTIYF. The chain combines TRBV5-1 with TRBJ1-3, with a possible D match to TRBD1 (5 bases). The germline CDR1 and CDR2 sequences are SGHRS and YFSETQ. The CDR3 runs 15 residues. V lost 0 bases and J lost 1, with 8 bases in between.

This clone was observed a handful of times. The chain carries TRBV7-9 and TRBJ1-1; no clear D gene. The CDR3 runs 13 residues. Trimming took 3 bases from V and 4 from J, leaving 9 bases between them. From germline, CDR1 is SEHNR and CDR2 FQNEAQ (reference sequence). CDR3 nucleotides: TGTGCCAGCAGCTTGGGAGCGAGCACTGAAGCTTTCTTT. Its protein product is CASSLGASTEAFF.

The chain recombines TRBV29-1 with TRBJ2-1, with TRBD2 identical over 8 bases. The V segment lost 6 bases and the J segment 10 bases; nucleotides outside the gene matches: 17. This CDR3 contains 15 residues. The germline V gene encodes CDR1 SQVTM and CDR2 ANQGSEA. Here the CDR3 DNA reads TGCAGCGTCCCTCGAGGGAGTAGCGGGATCGGCGAGCAGTTCTTC. This gives the protein CSVPRGSSGIGEQFF.

This chain uses TRBV11-3 with TRBJ1-3; D is undetermined. In germline, CDR1 is SGHNT, CDR2 YENEEA. The V end was cut by 3 bases, the J end by 0 bases, with 9 bases between. This CDR3 is 15 amino acids long. The CDR3 spells CASSFNQLSGNTIYF. The DNA for the CDR3 is TGTGCCAGCAGCTTTAACCAACTCTCTGGAAACACCATATATTTT. Using reference TRBV11-3 and TRBJ1-3 for the parts outside the CDR3, the full variable domain is EAGVVQSPRYKIIEKKQPVAFWCNPISGHNTLYWYLQNLGQGPELLIRYENEEAVDDSQLPKDRFSAERLKGVDSTLKIQPAELGDSAVYLCASSFNQLSGNTIYFGEGSWLTVV.

The genes are TRBV19 and TRBJ2-7, with 8 bases fitting TRBD2. The CDR3 covers 15 residues. Looked up from germline, CDR1 is LNHDA and CDR2 is SQIVND (reference sequence). V gave up 3 bases and J gave up 4 bases; unmatched junction bases: 8. The CDR3 DNA sequence: TGTGCCAGTAGTATTAGTTCTACTAGCGGTTACGAGCAGTACTTC. It specifies CASSISSTSGYEQYF.

The chain carries TRBV20-1 and TRBJ1-1; D unclear. The CDR3 consists of 11 residues. The germline CDR1 and CDR2 sequences are DFQATT and SNEGSKA (reference sequence). Trimming stripped 5 bases from V and 1 base from J, with 5 bases between. The DNA of the CDR3 is TGCAGTGCTCTTAGGAACACTGAAGCTTTCTTT. Its protein is CSALRNTEAFF.

The V gene is TRBV5-1, the J gene TRBJ1-1, with 9 bases lining up with TRBD1. V lost 4 bases to trimming and J lost 5 bases; unmatched junction nucleotides: 6. CDR1 SGHRS and CDR2 YFSETQ come from the germline V gene. CDR3 size: 14 residues. The CDR3 DNA follows: TGCGCCAGCAGCGGGGGACAGGGAGGAACTGAAGCTTTCTTT. It codes for CASSGGQGGTEAFF.

The V call is TRBV5-8, the J call TRBJ2-1; 13 bases agree with TRBD2. Germline CDR1 SGHTS, CDR2 YDEGEE. The junction had 11 bases not matched to a gene; V was cut back by 2 bases and J by 0 bases. The CDR3 is 20 amino acids. The CDR3 loop is CASSLSLGLAGSSSYNEQFF. The CDR3 nucleotides are TGTGCCAGCAGCTTATCGTTGGGACTAGCGGGATCGAGCTCCTACAATGAGCAGTTCTTC. The full variable domain, in which reference TRBV5-8 and TRBJ2-1 provide the parts outside the CDR3, is EAGVTQSPTHLIKTRGQQATLRCSPISGHTSVYWYQQALGLGLQFLLWYDEGEERNRGNFPPRFSGRQFPNYSSELNVNALELEDSALYLCASSLSLGLAGSSSYNEQFFGPGTRLTVL.

The chain links TRBV18 to TRBJ2-7; D ambiguous. The V end was cut by 3 bases, the J end by 6 bases, with 9 bases between. The CDR3 is 12 amino acids. Per the germline V gene, CDR1 is KGHSH and CDR2 is LQKENI. The chain's CDR3 is CASSPSIPEQYF. As DNA, the CDR3 is TGTGCCAGCTCACCTAGTATCCCCGAGCAGTACTTC.

This clone appeared a single time. The gene calls are TRBV7-8 and TRBJ1-3, with 7 bases matching TRBD1. With V trimmed by 5 bases and J by 4 bases, 8 bases remained unmatched. CDR3 length: 15 residues. CDR1 is SGHVS and CDR2 is FQNEAQ in the germline V gene. The CDR3 here is CASSITGAGGNTIYF. The DNA of the CDR3 is TGTGCCAGCAGCATAACAGGGGCCGGAGGAAACACCATATATTTT.

This clone was seen a few times. V is TRBV4-2 and J is TRBJ2-7; TRBD1 might be the D (6 bases). Trimming cost V 0 bases and J 3 bases, with 18 bases left between them. Germline V CDR1 and CDR2: LGHNA, YNFKEQ. The CDR3 loop spans 17 amino acids. CDR3 nucleotide sequence: TGTGCCAGCAGCCAAGATCTTGGGACATCGAGACTCTACGAGCAGTACTTC. It codes for CASSQDLGTSRLYEQYF.

In its sample, this clone was seen once. The V gene is TRBV6-5, the J gene TRBJ2-5, with 7 bases that match TRBD2. The CDR3 length is 13 residues. Per the germline V gene, CDR1 is MNHEY and CDR2 is SVGAGI. The trim removed 7 bases at V and 1 base at J, leaving 3 bases unmatched. CDR3 residues: CASKAGAQETQYF. CDR3 nucleotides: TGTGCCAGCAAGGCGGGAGCCCAAGAGACCCAGTACTTC.

This clone was observed once. The gene calls are TRBV5-4 and TRBJ1-2; possible D gene TRBD1, 5 bases. V lost 3 bases to trimming and J lost 5 bases, with 11 bases between them. Germline V CDR1 and CDR2: SGHNT, YYREEE (reference sequence). This CDR3 region has 13 residues. The CDR3 DNA reads as TGTGCCAGCAGCTACGGACAAGCATATGGCTACACCTTC. Its translation is CASSYGQAYGYTF.